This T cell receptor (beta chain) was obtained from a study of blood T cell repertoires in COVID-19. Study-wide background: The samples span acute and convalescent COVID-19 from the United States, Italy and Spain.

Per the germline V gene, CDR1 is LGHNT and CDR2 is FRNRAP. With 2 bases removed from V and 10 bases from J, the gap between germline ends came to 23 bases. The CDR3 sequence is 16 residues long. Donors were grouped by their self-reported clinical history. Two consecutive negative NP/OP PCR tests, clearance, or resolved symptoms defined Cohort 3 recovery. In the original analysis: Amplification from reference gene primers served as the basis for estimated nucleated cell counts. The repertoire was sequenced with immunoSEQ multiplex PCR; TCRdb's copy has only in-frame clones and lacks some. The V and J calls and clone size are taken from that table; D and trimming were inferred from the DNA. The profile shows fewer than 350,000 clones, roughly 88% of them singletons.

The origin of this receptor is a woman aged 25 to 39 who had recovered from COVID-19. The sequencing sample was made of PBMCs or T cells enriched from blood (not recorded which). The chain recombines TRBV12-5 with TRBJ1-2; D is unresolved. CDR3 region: CASGLTQGFLGRDYTF. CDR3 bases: TGTGCTAGTGGTTTGACCCAAGGATTCCTGGGGAGGGACTACACCTTC.